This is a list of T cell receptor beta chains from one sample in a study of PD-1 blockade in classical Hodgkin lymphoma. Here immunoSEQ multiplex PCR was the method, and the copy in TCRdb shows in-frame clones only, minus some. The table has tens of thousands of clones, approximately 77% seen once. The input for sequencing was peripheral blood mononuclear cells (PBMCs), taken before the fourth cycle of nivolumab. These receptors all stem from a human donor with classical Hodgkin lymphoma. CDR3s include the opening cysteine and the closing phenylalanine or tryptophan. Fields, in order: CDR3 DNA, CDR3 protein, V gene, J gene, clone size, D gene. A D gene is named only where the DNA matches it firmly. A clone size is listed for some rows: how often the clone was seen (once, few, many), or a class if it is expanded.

TGTGCCAGCAGCTCCCCCTGGACCTCGCAGACCCAGTACTTC	CASSSPWTSQTQYF	TRBV7-8	TRBJ2-5	NA	NA
TGTGCCAGCTCACCAGAGAACACTGAAGCTTTCTTT	CASSPENTEAFF	TRBV18	TRBJ1-1	NA	NA
TGTGCCAGCAGTGAACCCCCTAGCGGGGGGCCCAGCTCCTACGAGCAGTACTTC	CASSEPPSGGPSSYEQYF	TRBV6-1	TRBJ2-7	NA	TRBD2
TGTGCCAGCAGCCCCGGCGCGGGGCGGGGGGAAGAGCAGTACTTC	CASSPGAGRGEEQYF	TRBV7-8	TRBJ2-7	NA	TRBD2
TGTGCCAGTAATCAATTGGGGGGAGGCAATCAGCCCCAGCATTTT	CASNQLGGGNQPQHF	TRBV19	TRBJ1-5	few	NA
TGTGCCGGGATGGACAAGAACACCGGGGAGCTGTTTTTT	CAGMDKNTGELFF	TRBV30	TRBJ2-2	NA	NA
TGTGCCAGCAGCTTAGACCAGCCAGAGACCCAGTACTTC	CASSLDQPETQYF	TRBV11-2	TRBJ2-5	NA	NA
TGCGCCAGCAGTTTACAGGGGGTTATGAGGGATGAAAAACTGTTTTTT	CASSLQGVMRDEKLFF	TRBV5-1	TRBJ1-4	NA	TRBD1
TGTGCCTGGAGTGTTCAGCGGGGGCCTAGGGAGACCCAGTACTTC	CAWSVQRGPRETQYF	TRBV30	TRBJ2-5	NA	TRBD2
TGTGCCAGCAGCTTAGGTGGACAGGGTACCTACGAGCAGTACTTC	CASSLGGQGTYEQYF	TRBV7-2	TRBJ2-7	NA	TRBD1
TGTGCCAGCAACGGGAACTATGGCTACACCTTC	CASNGNYGYTF	TRBV2	TRBJ1-2	NA	NA
TGTGCCAGCAGCTTAGCGCGGACAGGGTCTTTTCGGACCGAGACCCAGTACTTC	CASSLARTGSFRTETQYF	TRBV11-2	TRBJ2-5	NA	TRBD1
TGTGCCAGCAGTTACTCTCCAGCGGGAGTTTACGAGCAGTACTTC	CASSYSPAGVYEQYF	TRBV6-5	TRBJ2-7	NA	TRBD2
TGTGCCAGCAGCAAGCGGGGCGGTTACAATGAGCAGTTCTTC	CASSKRGGYNEQFF	TRBV2	TRBJ2-1	NA	TRBD2
TGTGCCAGCAGCCGAAGAGGGGGCGCGGATTCACCCCTCCACTTT	CASSRRGGADSPLHF	TRBV5-5	TRBJ1-6	NA	TRBD1
TGCGCCAGCAGATTTGCGGGACTAGCGGGGTCCAATGAGCAGTTCTTC	CASRFAGLAGSNEQFF	TRBV5-1	TRBJ2-1	once	TRBD2
TGTGCCAGCAGTGGGTCAGCAAGCCGCGGCTACACCTTC	CASSGSASRGYTF	TRBV25-1	TRBJ1-2	once	NA
TGCGCCAGCAGCCAACAAATTGGACAGTTTAGACCCGCCACAGATACGCAGTATTTT	CASSQQIGQFRPATDTQYF	TRBV4-1	TRBJ2-3	NA	NA
TGTGCCAGCAGCTTAGTAGGGGGGGCAACAGATACGCAGTATTTT	CASSLVGGATDTQYF	TRBV5-6	TRBJ2-3	NA	NA
TGTGCCAGCAGCTCCCCCGGGAAGGCGGGGAATGAGCAGTTCTTC	CASSSPGKAGNEQFF	TRBV7-4	TRBJ2-1	NA	NA
TGTGCCAGCTCACCCCCAGACTCCTACGAGCAGTACTTC	CASSPPDSYEQYF	TRBV18	TRBJ2-7	NA	NA
TGTGCCAGCAGCCAAGAACTAGCGAGTCCCTACGAGCAGTACTTC	CASSQELASPYEQYF	TRBV4-2	TRBJ2-7	few	TRBD2
TGTGCCATCAGTGAGGGTGCTAGCGGGAGAGGGTGGGCCTACAATGAGCAGTTCTTC	CAISEGASGRGWAYNEQFF	TRBV10-3	TRBJ2-1	NA	TRBD2
TGTGCCAGCAGCAAAGGCTTGGGTTTAGGGCCGAACACTGAAGCTTTCTTT	CASSKGLGLGPNTEAFF	TRBV5-6	TRBJ1-1	NA	NA
TGTGCCAGCAGCTTTATCCAGGGAGGCACCGGGGAGCTGTTTTTT	CASSFIQGGTGELFF	TRBV7-9	TRBJ2-2	NA	NA
TGTGCCAGTAGTATCGGGACCGCCACTGAAGCTTTCTTT	CASSIGTATEAFF	TRBV19	TRBJ1-1	medium-sized	NA
TGTGCCAGCAGCGTAGTTGGTAGCGGGATATACAATGAGCAGTTCTTC	CASSVVGSGIYNEQFF	TRBV9	TRBJ2-1	NA	TRBD2
TGTGCCAGTAGTGCCACCTCGGCGGGCTACAATGAGCAGTTCTTC	CASSATSAGYNEQFF	TRBV19	TRBJ2-1	few	NA
TGCAGTGCTTCGAAAGGGGAGACCCAGTACTTC	CSASKGETQYF	TRBV20-1	TRBJ2-5	NA	NA
TGTGCCAGCAGCGTAGAGGAAGTTTACACTGAAGCTTTCTTT	CASSVEEVYTEAFF	TRBV9	TRBJ1-1	NA	NA
TGTGCCAGCAGCTTAGTTGAGACAGACACTGAAGCTTTCTTT	CASSLVETDTEAFF	TRBV11-3	TRBJ1-1	few	NA
TGCGCCAGCAGTCGTAGCACAGATACGCAGTATTTT	CASSRSTDTQYF	TRBV23-1	TRBJ2-3	NA	NA
TGTGCCAGCAGCCAAGATTTCGGCAGGGGCGTATACGAGCAGTACTTC	CASSQDFGRGVYEQYF	TRBV14	TRBJ2-7	NA	NA
TGTGCCAGCAGCGCCGGCCTTAGACTGAATGGCTACACCTTC	CASSAGLRLNGYTF	TRBV7-8	TRBJ1-2	few	NA
TGTGCCAGTGCTTGGGGCGGGGTTTCTTATTTAAACACCGGGGAGCTGTTTTTT	CASAWGGVSYLNTGELFF	TRBV19	TRBJ2-2	NA	NA
TGTGCCAGCAGCTTGGAGGGTGACTATGGCTACACCTTC	CASSLEGDYGYTF	TRBV5-5	TRBJ1-2	NA	NA
TGCGCCAGCAGCGACCAACAGGGGGCGAGTGAGCAGTACTTC	CASSDQQGASEQYF	TRBV5-1	TRBJ2-7	once	TRBD1
TGCGCCAGCAGCCAAGAGTCCTTGTATCAGGGGGCCTACGAGCAGTACTTC	CASSQESLYQGAYEQYF	TRBV4-1	TRBJ2-7	once	TRBD1
TGCGCCAGCAGCCCTGCGAATAACTATGGCTACACCTTC	CASSPANNYGYTF	TRBV4-1	TRBJ1-2	NA	NA
TGTGCCACCAGCAGAGATGTCGAGGTCTCCTACGAGCAGTACTTC	CATSRDVEVSYEQYF	TRBV15	TRBJ2-7	NA	NA
TGTGCCAGCTCACCACCGGGGCCAACTAATGAAAAACTGTTTTTT	CASSPPGPTNEKLFF	TRBV18	TRBJ1-4	NA	NA
TGTGCCAGCAGCCAAGGAGGGACTCCTTGGGGGCAGTTCTTC	CASSQGGTPWGQFF	TRBV14	TRBJ2-1	NA	NA
TGTGCCAGCAGCGTAGGTGGCGGGGAGGGCGGCTACACCTTC	CASSVGGGEGGYTF	TRBV9	TRBJ1-2	NA	NA
TGCGCCAGCAGCCTCCGGACAGGGGTTGGTGAGCAGTTCTTC	CASSLRTGVGEQFF	TRBV5-1	TRBJ2-1	NA	TRBD1
TGTGCCAGTAGTATAGATCCCGAAAGAGAAGGCTACACCTTC	CASSIDPEREGYTF	TRBV19	TRBJ1-2	NA	NA
TGTGCCAGCAGCCAAGATCCTGCCCGGTCCTACAATGAGCAGTTCTTC	CASSQDPARSYNEQFF	TRBV4-2	TRBJ2-1	NA	NA
TGTGCCAGCAGCTCGGGACTAGCGGGCTACGAGCAGTACTTC	CASSSGLAGYEQYF	TRBV7-2	TRBJ2-7	NA	TRBD2
TGTGCCAGCAGCCCGGGGGCTAGTTGGGAGACCCAGTACTTC	CASSPGASWETQYF	TRBV9	TRBJ2-5	once	NA
TGTGCCAGCAGTGTAATAGGGGGACCCTACGAGCAGTACTTC	CASSVIGGPYEQYF	TRBV2	TRBJ2-7	NA	NA
TGTGCTAGCAGCTTGGCCCTTACAAACATGAGTCCCGGGGAGCTGTTTTTT	CASSLALTNMSPGELFF	TRBV7-7	TRBJ2-2	NA	NA
TGTGCCAGCAGCTTTGGATCCCATTGGGACCGCAGCACAGATACGCAGTATTTT	CASSFGSHWDRSTDTQYF	TRBV11-2	TRBJ2-3	NA	NA
TGTGCCAGCAGCCCAGTAGGGGGGCAGTCCGAGCAGTTCTTC	CASSPVGGQSEQFF	TRBV9	TRBJ2-1	NA	NA
TGTGCCAGCAGCTTGCCTAGCGGCTACTACGAGCAGTACTTC	CASSLPSGYYEQYF	TRBV7-9	TRBJ2-7	NA	TRBD2
TGCGCCAGCAGCTTGGGGAGAGATAGCGGGAGGAGCACAGATACGCAGTATTTT	CASSLGRDSGRSTDTQYF	TRBV5-1	TRBJ2-3	NA	TRBD2
TGTGCCAGCAGTTACAGGGTTAATTCACCCCTCCACTTT	CASSYRVNSPLHF	TRBV6-5	TRBJ1-6	NA	NA
TGTGCCAGCAGCGTAGCTGGGAGCGACCAGGGGCACGAGCAGTACTTC	CASSVAGSDQGHEQYF	TRBV9	TRBJ2-7	few	NA
TGTGCTAGTGGTTTGGGAGGTGTAAGCACTGAAGCTTTCTTT	CASGLGGVSTEAFF	TRBV12-5	TRBJ1-1	NA	NA
TGTGCCAGCAGCGGGACAGCCGATCAACCCCTCCACTTT	CASSGTADQPLHF	TRBV6-1	TRBJ1-6	NA	TRBD1
TGTGCCTGGAGTGTCCACCGGGGCAGGGGGACCCTAAATTCACCCCTCCACTTT	CAWSVHRGRGTLNSPLHF	TRBV30	TRBJ1-6	NA	TRBD1
TGTGCCATCAGTCCAAAAGGGGGGACTGGCGGAAACACCATATATTTT	CAISPKGGTGGNTIYF	TRBV10-3	TRBJ1-3	NA	NA